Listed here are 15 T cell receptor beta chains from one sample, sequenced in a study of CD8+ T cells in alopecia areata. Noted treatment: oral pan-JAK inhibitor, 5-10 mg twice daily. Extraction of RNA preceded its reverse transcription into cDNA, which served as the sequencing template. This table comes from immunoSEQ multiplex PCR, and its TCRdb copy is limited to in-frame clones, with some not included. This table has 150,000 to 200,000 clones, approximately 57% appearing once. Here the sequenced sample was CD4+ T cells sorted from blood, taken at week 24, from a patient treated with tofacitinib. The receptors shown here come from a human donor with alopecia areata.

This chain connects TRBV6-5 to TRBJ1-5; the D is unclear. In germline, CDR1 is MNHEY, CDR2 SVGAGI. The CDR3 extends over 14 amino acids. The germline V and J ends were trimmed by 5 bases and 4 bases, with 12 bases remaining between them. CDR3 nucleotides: TGTGCCAGCAGTCCCGCGGGAAGGAATCAGCCCCAGCATTTT. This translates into CASSPAGRNQPQHF.

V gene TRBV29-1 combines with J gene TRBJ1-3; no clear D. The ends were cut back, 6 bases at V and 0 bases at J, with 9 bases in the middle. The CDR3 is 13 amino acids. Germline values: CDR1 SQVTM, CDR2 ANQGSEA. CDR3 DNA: TGCAGCGTATGCAGTGACTCTGGAAACACCATATATTTT. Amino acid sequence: CSVCSDSGNTIYF.

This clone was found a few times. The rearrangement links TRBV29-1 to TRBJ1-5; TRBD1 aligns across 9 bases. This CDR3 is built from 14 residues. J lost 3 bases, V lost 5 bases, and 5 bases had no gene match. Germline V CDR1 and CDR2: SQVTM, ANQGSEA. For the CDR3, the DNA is TGCAGCGTTCGCGGGACAGGGATCAATCAGCCCCAGCATTTT. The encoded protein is CSVRGTGINQPQHF.

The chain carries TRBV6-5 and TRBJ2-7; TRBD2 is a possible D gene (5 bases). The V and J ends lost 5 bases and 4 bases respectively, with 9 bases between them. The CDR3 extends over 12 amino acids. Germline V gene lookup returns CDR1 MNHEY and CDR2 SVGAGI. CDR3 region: CASSLTGYEQYF. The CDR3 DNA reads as TGTGCCAGCAGTCTGACGGGATACGAGCAGTACTTC.

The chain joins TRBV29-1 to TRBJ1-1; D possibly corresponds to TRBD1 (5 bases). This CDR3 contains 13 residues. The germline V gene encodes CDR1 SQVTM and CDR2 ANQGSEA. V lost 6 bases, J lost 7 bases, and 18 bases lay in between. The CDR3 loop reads CSVLPQAPLEAFF. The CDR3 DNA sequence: TGCAGCGTACTTCCACAGGCCCCTCTTGAAGCTTTCTTT.

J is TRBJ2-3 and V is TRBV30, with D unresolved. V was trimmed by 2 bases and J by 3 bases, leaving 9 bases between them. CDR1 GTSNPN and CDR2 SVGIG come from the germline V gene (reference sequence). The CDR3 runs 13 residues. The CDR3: CAWSSDRTDTQYF. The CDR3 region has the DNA TGTGCCTGGAGTTCGGACCGGACAGATACGCAGTATTTT.

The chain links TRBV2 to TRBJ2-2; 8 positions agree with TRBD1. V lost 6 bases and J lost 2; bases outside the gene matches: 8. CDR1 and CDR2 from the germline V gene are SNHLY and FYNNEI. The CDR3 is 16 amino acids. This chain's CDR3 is CASSLRAGGNTGELFF. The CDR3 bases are TGTGCCAGCAGCCTCCGGGCAGGGGGCAACACCGGGGAGCTGTTTTTT.

The CDR3 sequence is CASSLAVAGGRNEQFF. CDR3 in DNA: TGTGCCAGCTCACTCGCTGTAGCGGGGGGGCGAAATGAGCAGTTCTTC. This sequence joins TRBV18 and TRBJ2-1, with 11 positions matching TRBD2. V shed 4 bases and J 7 bases; nucleotides not matched to a gene: 9. The CDR3 runs to 16 residues. Germline CDR1 and CDR2: KGHSH and LQKENI.

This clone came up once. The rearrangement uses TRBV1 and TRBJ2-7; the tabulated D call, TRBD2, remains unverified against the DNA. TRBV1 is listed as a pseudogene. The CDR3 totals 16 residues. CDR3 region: CTSSQDLSGCSYEQYF. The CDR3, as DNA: TGCACCAGCAGCCAAGATCTTAGCGGGTGCTCCTACGAGCAGTACTTC.

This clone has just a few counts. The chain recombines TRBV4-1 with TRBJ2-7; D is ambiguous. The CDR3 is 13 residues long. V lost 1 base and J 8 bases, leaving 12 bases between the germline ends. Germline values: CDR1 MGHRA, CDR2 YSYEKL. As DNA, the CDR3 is TGCGCCAGCAGCCAAGGTCGTGACACCAAGCAGTACTTC. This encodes CASSQGRDTKQYF.

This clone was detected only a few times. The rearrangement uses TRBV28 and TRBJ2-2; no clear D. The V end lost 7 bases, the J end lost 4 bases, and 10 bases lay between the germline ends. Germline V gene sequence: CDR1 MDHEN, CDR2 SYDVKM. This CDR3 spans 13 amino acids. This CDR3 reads CASTVDGTGELFF. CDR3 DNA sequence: TGTGCCAGCACCGTCGATGGCACCGGGGAGCTGTTTTTT. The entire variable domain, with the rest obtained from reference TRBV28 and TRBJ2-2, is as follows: DVKVTQSSRYLVKRTGEKVFLECVQDMDHENMFWYRQDPGLGLRLIYFSYDVKMKEKGDIPEGYSVSREKKERFSLILESASTNQTSMYLCASTVDGTGELFFGEGSRLTVL.

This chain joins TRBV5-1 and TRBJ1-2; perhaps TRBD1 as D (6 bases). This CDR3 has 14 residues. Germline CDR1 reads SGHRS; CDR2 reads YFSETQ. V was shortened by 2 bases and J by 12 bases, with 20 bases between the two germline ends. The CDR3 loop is CASSFSQSTGSHTF. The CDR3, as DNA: TGCGCCAGCAGCTTTTCCCAGTCGACAGGCTCGCACACCTTC.

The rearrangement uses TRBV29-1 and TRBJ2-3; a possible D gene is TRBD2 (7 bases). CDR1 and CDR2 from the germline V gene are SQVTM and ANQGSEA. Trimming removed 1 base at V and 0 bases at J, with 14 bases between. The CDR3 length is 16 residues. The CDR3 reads CSVEVWGGVSTDTQYF. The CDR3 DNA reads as TGCAGCGTTGAAGTATGGGGGGGCGTGAGCACAGATACGCAGTATTTT.

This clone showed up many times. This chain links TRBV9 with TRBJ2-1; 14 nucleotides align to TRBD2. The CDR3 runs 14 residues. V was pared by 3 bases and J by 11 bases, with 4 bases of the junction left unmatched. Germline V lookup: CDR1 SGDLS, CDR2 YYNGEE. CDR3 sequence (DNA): TGTGCCAGCAGCGGGACTAGCGGGGGGCAACAGCAGTTCTTC. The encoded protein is CASSGTSGGQQQFF.

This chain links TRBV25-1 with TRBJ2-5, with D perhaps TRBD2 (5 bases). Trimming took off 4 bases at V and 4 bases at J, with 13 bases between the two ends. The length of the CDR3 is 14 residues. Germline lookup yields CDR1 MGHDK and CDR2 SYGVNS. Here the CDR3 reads CASSVGSLGETQYF. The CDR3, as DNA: TGTGCCAGCAGTGTTGGGAGTCTAGGAGAGACCCAGTACTTC. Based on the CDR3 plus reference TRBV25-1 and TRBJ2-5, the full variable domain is EADIYQTPRYLVIGTGKKITLECSQTMGHDKMYWYQQDPGMELHLIHYSYGVNSTEKGDLSSESTVSRIRTEHFPLTLESARPSHTSQYLCASSVGSLGETQYFGPGTRLLVL.